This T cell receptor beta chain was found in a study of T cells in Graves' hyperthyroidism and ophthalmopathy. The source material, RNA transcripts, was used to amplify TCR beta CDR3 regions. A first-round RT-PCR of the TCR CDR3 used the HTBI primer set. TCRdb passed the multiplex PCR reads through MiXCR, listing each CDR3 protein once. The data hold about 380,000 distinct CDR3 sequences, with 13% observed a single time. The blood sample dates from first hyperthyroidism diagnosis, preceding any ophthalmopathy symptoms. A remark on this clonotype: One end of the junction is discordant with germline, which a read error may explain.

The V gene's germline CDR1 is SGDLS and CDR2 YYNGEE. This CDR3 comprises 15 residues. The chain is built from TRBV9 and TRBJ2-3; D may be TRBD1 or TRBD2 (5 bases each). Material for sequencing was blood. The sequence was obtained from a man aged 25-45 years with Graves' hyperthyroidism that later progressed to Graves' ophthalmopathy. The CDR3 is CAISASGTFTDTQYF. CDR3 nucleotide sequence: TGTGCCATCAGCGCCTCCGGGACCTTCACAGATACGCAGTATTTT.